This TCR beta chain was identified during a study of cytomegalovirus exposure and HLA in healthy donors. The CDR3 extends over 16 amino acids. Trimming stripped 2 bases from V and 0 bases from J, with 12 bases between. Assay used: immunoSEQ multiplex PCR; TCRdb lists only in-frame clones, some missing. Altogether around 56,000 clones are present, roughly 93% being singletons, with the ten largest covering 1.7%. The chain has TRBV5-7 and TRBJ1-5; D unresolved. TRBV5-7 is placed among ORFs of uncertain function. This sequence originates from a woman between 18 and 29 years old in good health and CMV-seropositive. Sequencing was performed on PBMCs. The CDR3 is CASSFRVDHSNQPQHF. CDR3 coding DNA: TGTGCCAGCAGCTTTCGGGTAGATCATAGCAATCAGCCCCAGCATTTT.